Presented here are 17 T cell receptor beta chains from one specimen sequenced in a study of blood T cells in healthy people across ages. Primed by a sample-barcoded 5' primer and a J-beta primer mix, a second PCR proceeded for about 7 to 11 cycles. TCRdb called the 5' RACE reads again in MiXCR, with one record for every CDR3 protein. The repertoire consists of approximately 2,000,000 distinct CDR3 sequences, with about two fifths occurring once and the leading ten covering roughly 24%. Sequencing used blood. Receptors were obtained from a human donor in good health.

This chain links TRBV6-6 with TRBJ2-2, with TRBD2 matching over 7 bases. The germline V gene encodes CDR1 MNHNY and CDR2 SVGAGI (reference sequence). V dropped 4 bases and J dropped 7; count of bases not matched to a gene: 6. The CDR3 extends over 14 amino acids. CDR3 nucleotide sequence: TGTGCCAGCAGTTTTGGAGCGGGGCTCGGGGAGCTGTTTTTT. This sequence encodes CASSFGAGLGELFF.

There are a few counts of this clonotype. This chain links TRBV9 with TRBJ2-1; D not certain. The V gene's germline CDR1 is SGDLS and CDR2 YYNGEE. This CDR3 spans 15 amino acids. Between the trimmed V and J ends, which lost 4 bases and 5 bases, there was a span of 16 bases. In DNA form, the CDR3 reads TGTGCCAGCAGCTGGACCTCAGAGGTGAACAATGAGCAGTTCTTC. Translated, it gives CASSWTSEVNNEQFF.

The CDR3 here is CASSHVGQGTPYGYTF. The CDR3 DNA follows: TGTGCCAGCAGCCACGTGGGACAGGGAACCCCCTATGGCTACACCTTC. The rearrangement uses TRBV9 and TRBJ1-2; 9 positions agree with TRBD1. CDR3 length: 16 amino acids. Trimming took 4 bases from V and 4 from J; bases not matched to a gene: 11. CDR1 SGDLS and CDR2 YYNGEE come from the germline V gene.

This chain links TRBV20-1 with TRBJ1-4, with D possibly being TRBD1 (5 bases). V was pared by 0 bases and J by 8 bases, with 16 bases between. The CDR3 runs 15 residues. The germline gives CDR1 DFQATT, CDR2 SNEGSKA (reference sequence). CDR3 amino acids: CSARDARGPGEKLFF. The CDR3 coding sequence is TGCAGTGCTAGAGATGCGAGGGGTCCGGGCGAAAAACTGTTTTTT.

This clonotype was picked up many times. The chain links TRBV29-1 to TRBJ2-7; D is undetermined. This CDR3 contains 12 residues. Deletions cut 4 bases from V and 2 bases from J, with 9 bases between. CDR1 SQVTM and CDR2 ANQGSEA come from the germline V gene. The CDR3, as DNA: TGCAGCGTTGGGGCGGACGCCTACGAGCAGTACTTC. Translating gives CSVGADAYEQYF.

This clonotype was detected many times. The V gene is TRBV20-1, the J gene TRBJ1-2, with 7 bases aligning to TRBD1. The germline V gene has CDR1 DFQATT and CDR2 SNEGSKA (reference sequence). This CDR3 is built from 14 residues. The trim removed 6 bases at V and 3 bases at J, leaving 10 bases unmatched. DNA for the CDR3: TGCAGTGCCCGAAGACAGGGACAAGACTATGGCTACACCTTC. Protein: CSARRQGQDYGYTF.

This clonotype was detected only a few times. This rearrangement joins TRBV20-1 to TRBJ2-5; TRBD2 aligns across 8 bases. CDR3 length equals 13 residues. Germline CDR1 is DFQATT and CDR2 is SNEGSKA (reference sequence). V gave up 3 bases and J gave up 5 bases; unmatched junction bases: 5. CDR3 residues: CSARAGGRETQYF. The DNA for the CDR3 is TGCAGTGCTAGGGCGGGGGGCCGTGAGACCCAGTACTTC.

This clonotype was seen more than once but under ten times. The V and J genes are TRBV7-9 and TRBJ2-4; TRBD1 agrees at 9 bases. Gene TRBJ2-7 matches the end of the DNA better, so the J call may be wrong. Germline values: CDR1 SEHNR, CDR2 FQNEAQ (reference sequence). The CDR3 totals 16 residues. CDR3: CASSLASGQGGNEQYF. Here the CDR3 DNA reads TGTGCCAGCAGCTTAGCGTCGGGACAGGGCGGCAACGAGCAGTACTTC.

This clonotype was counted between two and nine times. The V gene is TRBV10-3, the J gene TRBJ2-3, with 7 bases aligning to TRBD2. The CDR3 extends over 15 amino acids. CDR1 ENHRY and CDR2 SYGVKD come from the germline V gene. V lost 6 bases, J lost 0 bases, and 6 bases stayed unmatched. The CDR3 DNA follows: TGTGCCATCAGCCGGGACTACTCTAGCACAGATACGCAGTATTTT. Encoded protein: CAISRDYSSTDTQYF.

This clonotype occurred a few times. The CDR3 DNA reads TGTGCCAGCAGTTCCCCAGCGGGTCGGGAGCAGTACTTC. This sequence encodes CASSSPAGREQYF. The rearrangement links TRBV28 to TRBJ2-7; a weak D match, TRBD2 (6 bases). This CDR3 is built from 13 residues. Trimming removed 4 bases at V and 7 bases at J, with 14 bases between. The germline V gene encodes CDR1 MDHEN and CDR2 SYDVKM.

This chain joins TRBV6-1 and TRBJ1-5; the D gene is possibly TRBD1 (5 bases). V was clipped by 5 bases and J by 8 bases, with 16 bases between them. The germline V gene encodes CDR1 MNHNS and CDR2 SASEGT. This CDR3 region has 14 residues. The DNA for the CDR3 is TGTGCCAGCAGTCTGGGACGGCCCGATGAGCCCCAGCATTTT. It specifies CASSLGRPDEPQHF.

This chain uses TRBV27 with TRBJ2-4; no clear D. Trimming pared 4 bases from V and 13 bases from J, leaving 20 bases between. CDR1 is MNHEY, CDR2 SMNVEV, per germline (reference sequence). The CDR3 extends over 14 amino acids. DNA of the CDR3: TGTGCCAGCAGTTCGGCCTCCGCTAGATCGAAACAGTACTTC. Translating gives CASSSASARSKQYF.

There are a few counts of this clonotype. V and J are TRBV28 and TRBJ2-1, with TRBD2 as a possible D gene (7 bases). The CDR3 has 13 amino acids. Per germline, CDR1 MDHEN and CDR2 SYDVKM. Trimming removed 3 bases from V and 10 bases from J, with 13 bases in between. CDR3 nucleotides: TGTGCCAGCAGTTTCATACCGGGGGGCGAGCAGTTCTTC. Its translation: CASSFIPGGEQFF.

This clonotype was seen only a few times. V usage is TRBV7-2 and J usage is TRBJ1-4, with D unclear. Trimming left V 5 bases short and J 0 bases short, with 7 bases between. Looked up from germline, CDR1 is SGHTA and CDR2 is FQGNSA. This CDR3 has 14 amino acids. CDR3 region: CASSMTATNEKLFF. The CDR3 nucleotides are TGTGCCAGCAGCATGACGGCAACTAATGAAAAACTGTTTTTT.

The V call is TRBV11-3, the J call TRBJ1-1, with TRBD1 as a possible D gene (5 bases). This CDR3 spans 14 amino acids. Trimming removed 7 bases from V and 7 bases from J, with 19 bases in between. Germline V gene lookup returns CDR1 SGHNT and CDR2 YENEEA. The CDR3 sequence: CASIGGESAGEAFF. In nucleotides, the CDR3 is TGTGCCAGCATCGGGGGGGAATCGGCGGGTGAAGCTTTCTTT.

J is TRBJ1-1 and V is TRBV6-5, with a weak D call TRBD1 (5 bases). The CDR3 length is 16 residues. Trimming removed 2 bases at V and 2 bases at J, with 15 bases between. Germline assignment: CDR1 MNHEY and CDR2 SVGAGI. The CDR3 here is CASSYIRGGGNTEAFF. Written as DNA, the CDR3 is TGTGCCAGCAGTTACATTCGTGGGGGGGGAAACACTGAAGCTTTCTTT.

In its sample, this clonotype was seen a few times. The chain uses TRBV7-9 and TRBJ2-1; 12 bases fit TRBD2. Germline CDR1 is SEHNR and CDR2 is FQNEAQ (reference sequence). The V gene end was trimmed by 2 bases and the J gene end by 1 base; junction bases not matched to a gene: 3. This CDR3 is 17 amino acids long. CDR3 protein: CASSLLTSGGSYNEQFF. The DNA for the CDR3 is TGTGCCAGCAGCTTATTAACTAGCGGGGGGTCCTACAATGAGCAGTTCTTC.